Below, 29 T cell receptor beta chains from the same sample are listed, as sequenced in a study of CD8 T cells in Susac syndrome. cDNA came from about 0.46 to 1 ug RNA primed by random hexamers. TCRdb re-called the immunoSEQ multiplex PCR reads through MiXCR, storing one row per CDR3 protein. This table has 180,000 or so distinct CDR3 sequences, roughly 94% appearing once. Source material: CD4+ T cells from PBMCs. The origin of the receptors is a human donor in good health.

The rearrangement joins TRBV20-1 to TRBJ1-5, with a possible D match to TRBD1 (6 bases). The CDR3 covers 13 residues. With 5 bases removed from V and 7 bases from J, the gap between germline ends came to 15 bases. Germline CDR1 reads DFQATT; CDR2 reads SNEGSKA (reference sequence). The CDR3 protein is CSAPQGQGQPQHF. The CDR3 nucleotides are TGCAGTGCTCCACAGGGTCAGGGACAGCCCCAGCATTTT.

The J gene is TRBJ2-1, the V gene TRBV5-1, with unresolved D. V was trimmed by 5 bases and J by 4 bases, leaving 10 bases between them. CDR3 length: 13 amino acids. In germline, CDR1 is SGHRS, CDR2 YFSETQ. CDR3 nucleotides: TGCGCCAGCAGTCGAGTCGGGTACAATGAGCAGTTCTTC. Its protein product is CASSRVGYNEQFF.

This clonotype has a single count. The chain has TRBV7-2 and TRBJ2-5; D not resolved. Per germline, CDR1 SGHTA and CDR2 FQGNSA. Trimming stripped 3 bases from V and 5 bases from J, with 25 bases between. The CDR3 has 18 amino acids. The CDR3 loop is CASSLLDPTTSVQETQYF. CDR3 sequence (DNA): TGTGCCAGCAGCTTGTTAGATCCCACCACCTCCGTCCAGGAGACCCAGTACTTC. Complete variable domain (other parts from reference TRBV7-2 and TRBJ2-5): GAGVSQSPSNKVTEKGKDVELRCDPISGHTALYWYRQSLGQGLEFLIYFQGNSAPDKSGLPSDRFSAERTGGSVSTLTIQRTQQEDSAVYLCASSLLDPTTSVQETQYFGPGTRLLVL.

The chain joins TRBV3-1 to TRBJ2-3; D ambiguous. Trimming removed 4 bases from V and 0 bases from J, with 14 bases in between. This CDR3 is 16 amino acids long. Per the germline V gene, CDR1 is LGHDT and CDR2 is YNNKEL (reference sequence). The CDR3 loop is CASSPAGLRSTDTQYF. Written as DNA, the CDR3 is TGTGCCAGCAGCCCCGCCGGGTTGCGAAGCACAGATACGCAGTATTTT.

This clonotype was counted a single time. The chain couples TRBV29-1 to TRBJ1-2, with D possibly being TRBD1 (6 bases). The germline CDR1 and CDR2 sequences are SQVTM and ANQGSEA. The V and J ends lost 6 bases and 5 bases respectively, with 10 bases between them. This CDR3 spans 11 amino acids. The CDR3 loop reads CSVWQGYGYTF. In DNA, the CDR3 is TGCAGCGTATGGCAGGGGTATGGCTACACCTTC.

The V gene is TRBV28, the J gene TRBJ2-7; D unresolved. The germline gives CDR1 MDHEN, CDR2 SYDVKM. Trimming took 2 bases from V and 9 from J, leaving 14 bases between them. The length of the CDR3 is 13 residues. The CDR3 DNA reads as TGTGCCAGCAGTTTACTGACCCTCGAGCGGCAGTACTTC. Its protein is CASSLLTLERQYF.

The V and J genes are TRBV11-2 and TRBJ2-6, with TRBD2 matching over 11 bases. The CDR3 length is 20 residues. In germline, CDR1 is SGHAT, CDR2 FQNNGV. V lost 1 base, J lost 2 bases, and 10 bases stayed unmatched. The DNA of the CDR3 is TGTGCCAGCAGCTTAGTTAGGCTAGCGGGAGGTGTGACTGGGGCCAACGTCCTGACTTTC. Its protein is CASSLVRLAGGVTGANVLTF. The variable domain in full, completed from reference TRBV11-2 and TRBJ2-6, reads EAGVAQSPRYKIIEKRQSVAFWCNPISGHATLYWYQQILGQGPKLLIQFQNNGVVDDSQLPKDRFSAERLKGVDSTLKIQPAKLEDSAVYLCASSLVRLAGGVTGANVLTFGAGSRLTVL.

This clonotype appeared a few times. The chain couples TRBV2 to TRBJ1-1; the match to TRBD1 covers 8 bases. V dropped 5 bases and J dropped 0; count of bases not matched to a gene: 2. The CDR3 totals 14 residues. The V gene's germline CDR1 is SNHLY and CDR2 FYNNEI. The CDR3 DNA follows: TGTGCCAGCAGTCTGACAGGGGTGAACACTGAAGCTTTCTTT. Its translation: CASSLTGVNTEAFF.

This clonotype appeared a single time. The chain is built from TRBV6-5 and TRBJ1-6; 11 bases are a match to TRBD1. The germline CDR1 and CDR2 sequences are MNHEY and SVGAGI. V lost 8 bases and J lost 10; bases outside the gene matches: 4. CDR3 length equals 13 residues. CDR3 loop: CASGTGGRSPLHF. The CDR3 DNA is TGTGCCAGCGGGACAGGGGGGAGGTCACCCCTCCACTTT.

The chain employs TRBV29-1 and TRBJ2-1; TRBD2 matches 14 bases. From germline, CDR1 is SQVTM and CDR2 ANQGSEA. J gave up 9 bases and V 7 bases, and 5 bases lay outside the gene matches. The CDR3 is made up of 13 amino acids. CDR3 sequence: CSGKTSGRGEQFF. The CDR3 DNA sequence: TGCAGCGGGAAGACTAGCGGGAGGGGTGAGCAGTTCTTC.

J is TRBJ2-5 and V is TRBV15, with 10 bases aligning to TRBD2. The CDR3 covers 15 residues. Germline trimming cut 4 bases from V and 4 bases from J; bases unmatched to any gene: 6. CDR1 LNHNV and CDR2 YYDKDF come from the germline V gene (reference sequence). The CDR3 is CATSNPGLASETQYF. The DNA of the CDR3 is TGTGCCACCAGCAACCCGGGACTAGCGTCAGAGACCCAGTACTTC.

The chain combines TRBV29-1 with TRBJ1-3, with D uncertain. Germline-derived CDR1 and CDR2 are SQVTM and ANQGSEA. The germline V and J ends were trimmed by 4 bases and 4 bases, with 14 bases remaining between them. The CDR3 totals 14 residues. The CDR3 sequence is CSVVVSAGGNTIYF. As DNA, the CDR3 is TGCAGCGTTGTTGTGTCAGCTGGAGGAAACACCATATATTTT.

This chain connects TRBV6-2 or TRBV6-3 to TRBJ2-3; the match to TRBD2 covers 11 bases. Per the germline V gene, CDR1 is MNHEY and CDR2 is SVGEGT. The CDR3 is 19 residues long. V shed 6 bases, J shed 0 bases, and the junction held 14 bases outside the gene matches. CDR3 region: CASSPRHLGLAESTDTQYF. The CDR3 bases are TGTGCCAGCAGCCCCCGTCACCTGGGACTAGCGGAAAGCACAGATACGCAGTATTTT.

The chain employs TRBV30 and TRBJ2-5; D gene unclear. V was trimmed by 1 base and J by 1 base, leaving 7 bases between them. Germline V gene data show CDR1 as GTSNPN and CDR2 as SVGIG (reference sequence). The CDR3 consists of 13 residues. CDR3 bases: TGTGCCTGGAGTGCACAGAGCCAAGAGACCCAGTACTTC. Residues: CAWSAQSQETQYF.

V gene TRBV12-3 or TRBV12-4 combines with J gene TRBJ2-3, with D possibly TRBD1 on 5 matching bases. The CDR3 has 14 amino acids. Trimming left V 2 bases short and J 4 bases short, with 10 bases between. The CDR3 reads CASSLLSGSDTQYF. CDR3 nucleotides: TGTGCCAGCAGTTTACTGTCAGGGTCAGATACGCAGTATTTT.

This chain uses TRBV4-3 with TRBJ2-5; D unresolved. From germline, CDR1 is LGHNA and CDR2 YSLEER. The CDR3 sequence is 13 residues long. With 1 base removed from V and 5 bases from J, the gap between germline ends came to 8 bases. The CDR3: CASSQVRSETQYF. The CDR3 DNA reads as TGCGCCAGCAGCCAAGTTAGGTCGGAGACCCAGTACTTC.

Written as DNA, the CDR3 is TGTGCCTGGAGTATCCAAGAGACCCAGTACTTC. It translates to CAWSIQETQYF. The rearrangement uses TRBV30 and TRBJ2-5; D uncertain. Germline V gene data show CDR1 as GTSNPN and CDR2 as SVGIG (reference sequence). V dropped 2 bases and J dropped 1 base, with 2 bases sitting between them. CDR3 length: 11 amino acids.

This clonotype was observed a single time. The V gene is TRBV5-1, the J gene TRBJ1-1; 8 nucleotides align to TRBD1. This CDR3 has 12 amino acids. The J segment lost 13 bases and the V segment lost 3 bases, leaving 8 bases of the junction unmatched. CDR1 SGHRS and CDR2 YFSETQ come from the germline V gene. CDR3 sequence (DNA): TGCGCCAGCAGCTCGACTCTGGACAGGGTTTTCTTT. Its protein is CASSSTLDRVFF.

The CDR3, as DNA: TGCAGCATAGGCGGGCCTAATCAGCCCCAGCATTTT. Its protein product is CSIGGPNQPQHF. This chain uses TRBV29-1 with TRBJ1-5; D unresolved. The germline V gene encodes CDR1 SQVTM and CDR2 ANQGSEA. Trimming removed 8 bases from V and 4 bases from J, with 12 bases in between. The CDR3 length is 12 residues. The full variable domain, with the rest looked up from reference TRBV29-1 and TRBJ1-5, is SAVISQKPSRDICQRGTSLTIQCQVDSQVTMMFWYRQQPGQSLTLIATANQGSEATYESGFVIDKFPISRPNLTFSTLTVSNMSPEDSSIYLCSIGGPNQPQHFGDGTRLSIL.

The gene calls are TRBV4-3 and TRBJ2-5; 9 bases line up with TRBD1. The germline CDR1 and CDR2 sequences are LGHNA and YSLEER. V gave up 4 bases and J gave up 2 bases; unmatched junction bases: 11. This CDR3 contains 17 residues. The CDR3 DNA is TGCGCCAGCAGCCGAGACAGGGGGTCGACGGGGCAAGAGACCCAGTACTTC. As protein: CASSRDRGSTGQETQYF.

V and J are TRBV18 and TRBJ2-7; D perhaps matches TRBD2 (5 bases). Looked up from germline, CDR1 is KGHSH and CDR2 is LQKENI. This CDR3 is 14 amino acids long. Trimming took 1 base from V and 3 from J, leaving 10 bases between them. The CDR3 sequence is CASSPQPSSYEQYF. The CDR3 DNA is TGTGCCAGCTCACCACAGCCTAGCAGCTACGAGCAGTACTTC.

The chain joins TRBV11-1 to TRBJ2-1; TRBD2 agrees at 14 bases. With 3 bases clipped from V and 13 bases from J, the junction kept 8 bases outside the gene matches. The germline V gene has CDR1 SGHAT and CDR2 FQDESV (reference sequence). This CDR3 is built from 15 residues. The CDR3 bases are TGTGCCAGCAGCTTGGAGGGGACTAGCGGGAGTAAACAGTTCTTC. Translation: CASSLEGTSGSKQFF.

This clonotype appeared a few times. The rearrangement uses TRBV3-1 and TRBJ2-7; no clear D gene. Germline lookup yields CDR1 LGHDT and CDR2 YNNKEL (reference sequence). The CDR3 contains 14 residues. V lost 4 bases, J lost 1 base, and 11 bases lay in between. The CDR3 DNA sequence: TGTGCCAGCAGCCTTAGTCTGGGGTCCTACGAGCAGTACTTC. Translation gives CASSLSLGSYEQYF.

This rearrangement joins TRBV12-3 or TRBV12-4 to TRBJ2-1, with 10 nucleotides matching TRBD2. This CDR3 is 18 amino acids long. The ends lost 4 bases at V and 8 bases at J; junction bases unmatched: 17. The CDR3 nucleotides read TGTGCCAGCAGTTCCCCAACTCTAGCGGGAGAGTGGGGACATGAGCAGTTCTTC. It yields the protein CASSSPTLAGEWGHEQFF.

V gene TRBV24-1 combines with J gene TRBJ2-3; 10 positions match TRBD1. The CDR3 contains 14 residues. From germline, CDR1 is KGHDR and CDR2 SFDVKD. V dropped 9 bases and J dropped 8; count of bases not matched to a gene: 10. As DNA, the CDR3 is TGTGCCACCGGCCCGGGACAGGGGCTACCTACGCAGTATTTT. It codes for CATGPGQGLPTQYF.

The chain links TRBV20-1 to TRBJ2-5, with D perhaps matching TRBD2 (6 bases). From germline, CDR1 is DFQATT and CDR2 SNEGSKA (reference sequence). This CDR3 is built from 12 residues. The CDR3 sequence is CRGFGGEETQYF. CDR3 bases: TGCAGGGGGTTCGGCGGGGAAGAGACCCAGTACTTC.

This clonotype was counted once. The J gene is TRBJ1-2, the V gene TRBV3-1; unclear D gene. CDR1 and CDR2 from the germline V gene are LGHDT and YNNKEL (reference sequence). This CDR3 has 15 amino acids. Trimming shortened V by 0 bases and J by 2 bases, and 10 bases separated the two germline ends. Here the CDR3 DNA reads TGTGCCAGCAGCCAAGATTGGCCGGTAAACTATGGCTACACCTTC. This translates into CASSQDWPVNYGYTF.

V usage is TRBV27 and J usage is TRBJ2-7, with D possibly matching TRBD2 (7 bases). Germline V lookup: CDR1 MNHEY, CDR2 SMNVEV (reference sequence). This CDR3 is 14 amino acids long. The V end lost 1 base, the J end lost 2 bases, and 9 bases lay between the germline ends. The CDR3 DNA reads TGTGCCAGCAGTTTATTCGGGGGGCCCTACGAGCAGTACTTC. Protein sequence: CASSLFGGPYEQYF.

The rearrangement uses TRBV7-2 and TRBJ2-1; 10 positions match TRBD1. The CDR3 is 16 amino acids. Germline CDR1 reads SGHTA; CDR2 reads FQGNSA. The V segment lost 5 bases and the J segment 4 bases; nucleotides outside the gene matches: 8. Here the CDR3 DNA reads TGTGCCAGCAGCCCGACAGGGGGCCTGGTATACAATGAGCAGTTCTTC. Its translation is CASSPTGGLVYNEQFF.